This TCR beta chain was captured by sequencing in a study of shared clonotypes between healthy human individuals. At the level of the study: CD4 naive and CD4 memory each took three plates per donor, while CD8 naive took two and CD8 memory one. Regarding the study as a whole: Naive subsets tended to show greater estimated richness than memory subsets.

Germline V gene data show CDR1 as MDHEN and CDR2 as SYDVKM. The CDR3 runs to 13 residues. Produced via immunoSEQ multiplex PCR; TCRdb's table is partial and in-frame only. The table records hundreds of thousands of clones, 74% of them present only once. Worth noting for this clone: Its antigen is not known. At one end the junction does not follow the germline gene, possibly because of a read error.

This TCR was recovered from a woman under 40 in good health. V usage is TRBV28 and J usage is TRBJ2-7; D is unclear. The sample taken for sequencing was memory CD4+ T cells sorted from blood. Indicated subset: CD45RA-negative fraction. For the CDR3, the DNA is TGTGCCAGCACTCCCTTCGGCTCCCACGAGCAGTACTTC. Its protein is CASTPFGSHEQYF.